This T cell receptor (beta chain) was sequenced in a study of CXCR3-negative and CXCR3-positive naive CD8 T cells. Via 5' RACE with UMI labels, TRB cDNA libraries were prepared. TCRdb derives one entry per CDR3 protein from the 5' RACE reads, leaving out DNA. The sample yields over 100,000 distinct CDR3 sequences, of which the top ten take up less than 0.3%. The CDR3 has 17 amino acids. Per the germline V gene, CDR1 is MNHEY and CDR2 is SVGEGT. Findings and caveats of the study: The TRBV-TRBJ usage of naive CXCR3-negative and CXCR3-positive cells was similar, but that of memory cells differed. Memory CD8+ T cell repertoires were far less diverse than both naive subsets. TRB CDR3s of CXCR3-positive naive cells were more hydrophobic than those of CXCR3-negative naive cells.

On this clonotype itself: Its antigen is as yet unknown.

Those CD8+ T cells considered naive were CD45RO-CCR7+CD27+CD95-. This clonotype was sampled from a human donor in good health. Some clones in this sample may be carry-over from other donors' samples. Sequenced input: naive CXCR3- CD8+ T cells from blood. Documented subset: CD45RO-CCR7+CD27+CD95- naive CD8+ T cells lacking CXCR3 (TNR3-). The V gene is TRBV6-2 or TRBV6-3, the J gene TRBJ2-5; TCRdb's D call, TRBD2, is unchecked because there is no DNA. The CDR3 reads CASSSPAWTVLRETQYF.